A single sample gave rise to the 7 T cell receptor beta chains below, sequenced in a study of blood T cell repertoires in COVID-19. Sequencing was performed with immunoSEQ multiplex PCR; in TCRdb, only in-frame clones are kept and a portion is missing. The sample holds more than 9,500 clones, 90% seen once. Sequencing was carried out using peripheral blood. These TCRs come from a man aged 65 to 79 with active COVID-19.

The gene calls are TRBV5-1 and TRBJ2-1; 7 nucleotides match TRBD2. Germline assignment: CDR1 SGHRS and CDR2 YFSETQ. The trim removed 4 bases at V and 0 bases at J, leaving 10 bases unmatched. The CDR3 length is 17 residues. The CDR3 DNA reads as TGCGCCAGCAGCCTCTCCCTAGCGGCGAGCTCCTACAATGAGCAGTTCTTC. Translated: CASSLSLAASSYNEQFF.

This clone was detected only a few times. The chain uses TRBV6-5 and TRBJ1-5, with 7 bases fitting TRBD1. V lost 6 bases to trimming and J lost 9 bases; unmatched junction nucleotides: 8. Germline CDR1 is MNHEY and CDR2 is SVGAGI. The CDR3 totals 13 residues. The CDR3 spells CASRQGRLRPQHF. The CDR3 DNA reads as TGTGCCAGCAGACAGGGGCGCCTCAGGCCCCAGCATTTT.

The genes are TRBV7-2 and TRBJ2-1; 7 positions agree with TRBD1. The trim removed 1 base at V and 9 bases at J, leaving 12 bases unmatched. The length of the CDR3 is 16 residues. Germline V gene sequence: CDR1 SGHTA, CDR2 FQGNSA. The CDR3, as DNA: TGTGCCAGCAGCTTAGTGGCAGGGGGTCGCATAAGTGAGCAGTTCTTC. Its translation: CASSLVAGGRISEQFF.

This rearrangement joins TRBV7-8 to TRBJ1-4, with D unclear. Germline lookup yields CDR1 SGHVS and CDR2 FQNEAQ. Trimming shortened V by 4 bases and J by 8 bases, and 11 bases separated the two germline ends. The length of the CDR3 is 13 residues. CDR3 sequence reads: CASSSLSREKLFF. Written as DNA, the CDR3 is TGTGCCAGCAGCTCCCTGTCTAGGGAAAAACTGTTTTTT.

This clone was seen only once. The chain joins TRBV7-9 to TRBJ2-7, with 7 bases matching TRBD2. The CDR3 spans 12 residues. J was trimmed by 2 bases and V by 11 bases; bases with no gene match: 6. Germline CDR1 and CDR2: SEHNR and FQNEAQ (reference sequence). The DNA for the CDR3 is TGTGCCGGAGGGAGGGGCACCTACGAGCAGTACTTC. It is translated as CAGGRGTYEQYF.

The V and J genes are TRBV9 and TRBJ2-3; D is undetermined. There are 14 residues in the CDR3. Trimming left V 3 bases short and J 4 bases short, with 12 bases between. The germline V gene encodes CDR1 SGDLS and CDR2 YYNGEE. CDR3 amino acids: CASSELTWADTQYF. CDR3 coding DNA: TGTGCCAGCAGCGAATTGACTTGGGCAGATACGCAGTATTTT.

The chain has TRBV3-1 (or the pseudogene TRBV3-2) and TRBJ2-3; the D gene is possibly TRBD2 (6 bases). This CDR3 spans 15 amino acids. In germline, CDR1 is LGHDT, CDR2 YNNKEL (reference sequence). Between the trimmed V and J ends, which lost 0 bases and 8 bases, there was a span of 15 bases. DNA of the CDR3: TGTGCCAGCAGCCAAGATCATGGGACTTCCAGTACGCAGTATTTT. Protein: CASSQDHGTSSTQYF.